The 27 T cell receptor beta chains below come from one sample, sequenced in a study of blood T cells in healthy people across ages. The second PCR ran about 6 to 11 cycles with a sample-barcoded 5' primer and J-beta primers. One entry per CDR3 protein, called by TCRdb with MiXCR from the 5' RACE reads. Here the sample spans 1.4 million or so distinct CDR3 sequences, 42% being singletons. The sequenced sample was blood. The receptors were gathered from a young woman in good health.

This rearrangement joins TRBV20-1 to TRBJ2-4, with D tentatively TRBD2 (6 bases). CDR1 is DFQATT and CDR2 is SNEGSKA in the germline V gene (reference sequence). V was trimmed by 0 bases and J by 2 bases, leaving 8 bases between them. This CDR3 spans 14 amino acids. CDR3 DNA: TGCAGTGCTAGAGAGCGGGGCTCCAAAAACATTCAGTACTTC. Its translation: CSARERGSKNIQYF.

The J gene is TRBJ2-1, the V gene TRBV2; D gene uncertain. V was trimmed by 8 bases and J by 6 bases, leaving 14 bases between them. The CDR3 sequence is 13 residues long. The germline gives CDR1 SNHLY, CDR2 FYNNEI. The CDR3 bases are TGTGCCAGCGACGACCAATACGTCAATGAGCAGTTCTTC. It codes for CASDDQYVNEQFF.

This clonotype has only a few counts. V is TRBV7-2 and J is TRBJ1-2; D remains ambiguous. Germline CDR1 and CDR2: SGHTA and FQGNSA. The CDR3 sequence is 15 residues long. V was trimmed by 3 bases and J by 2 bases, leaving 13 bases between them. The DNA of the CDR3 is TGTGCCAGCAGCTTCGGCGCTCCGTCCAACTATGGCTACACCTTC. It yields the protein CASSFGAPSNYGYTF.

The chain links TRBV9 to TRBJ2-4; D is unclear. Germline CDR1 and CDR2: SGDLS and YYNGEE. The CDR3 consists of 14 residues. Trimming pared 7 bases from V and 2 bases from J, leaving 13 bases between. For the CDR3, the DNA is TGTGCCAGCGGCCCAAGTCAGTCCAAAAACATTCAGTACTTC. Protein: CASGPSQSKNIQYF.

The rearrangement joins TRBV6-2 or TRBV6-3 to TRBJ2-1; D ambiguous. Trimming took off 5 bases at V and 5 bases at J, with 13 bases between the two ends. This CDR3 comprises 14 residues. The germline CDR1 and CDR2 sequences are MNHEY and SVGEGT. The CDR3 nucleotides read TGTGCCAGCAGTGATTGGGGTAGAAACAATGAGCAGTTCTTC. Its protein product is CASSDWGRNNEQFF.

This clonotype has a handful of counts. The V gene is TRBV12-3 or TRBV12-4, the J gene TRBJ2-1; D ambiguous. The CDR3 is 14 residues long. Trimming took 2 bases from V and 2 from J, leaving 7 bases between them. CDR3 amino acids: CASSLIAPYNEQFF. The CDR3 DNA sequence: TGTGCCAGCAGTTTAATTGCACCCTACAATGAGCAGTTCTTC.

The chain is built from TRBV5-1 and TRBJ2-6; no clear D gene. V was cut by 4 bases and J by 1 base, with 9 bases left in between. This CDR3 has 15 residues. Germline V lookup: CDR1 SGHRS, CDR2 YFSETQ. The CDR3 nucleotides are TGCGCCAGCAGCGTGACCGTGTCTGGGGCCAACGTCCTGACTTTC. This encodes CASSVTVSGANVLTF. Drawing the rest from reference TRBV5-1 and TRBJ2-6, the complete variable domain is KAGVTQTPRYLIKTRGQQVTLSCSPISGHRSVSWYQQTPGQGLQFLFEYFSETQRNKGNFPGRFSGRQFSNSRSEMNVSTLELGDSALYLCASSVTVSGANVLTFGAGSRLTVL.

Only a few counts were recorded for this clonotype. The rearrangement joins TRBV12-3 or TRBV12-4 to TRBJ1-6, with D uncertain. V was trimmed by 4 bases and J by 9 bases, leaving 19 bases between them. The CDR3 sequence is 16 residues long. The CDR3 DNA is TGTGCCAGCAGTTCTCTCCGAGTCGGGAGGCGTTCACCCCTCCACTTT. It translates to CASSSLRVGRRSPLHF.

In nucleotides, the CDR3 is TGTGCCAGCAGTTACCCCTCTCGACAGGTACAAGGCGAGCAGTACTTC. This codes for CASSYPSRQVQGEQYF. The V and J genes are TRBV6-7 and TRBJ2-7, with D possibly TRBD1 on 6 matching bases. TRBV6-7 falls under the ORF class, with uncertain function. This CDR3 is 16 amino acids long. V lost 2 bases and J lost 6, with 20 bases in between.

V usage is TRBV4-3 and J usage is TRBJ2-7; tentative D call: TRBD1 (5 bases). V gave up 4 bases and J gave up 7 bases, with 23 bases separating them. CDR3 size: 16 residues. The germline V gene has CDR1 LGHNA and CDR2 YSLEER. The CDR3 region is CASSLTTHTLDNEQYF. For the CDR3, the DNA is TGCGCCAGCAGCCTCACCACCCACACCCTGGACAATGAGCAGTACTTC.

A few counts support this clonotype. V gene TRBV20-1 combines with J gene TRBJ1-2; D may be TRBD1 (6 bases). V gave up 6 bases and J gave up 4 bases, with 18 bases separating them. Germline V gene sequence: CDR1 DFQATT, CDR2 SNEGSKA (reference sequence). The CDR3 sequence is 14 residues long. In DNA, the CDR3 is TGCAGTGCCGAAGATCAGGGGATCCTCTATGGCTACACCTTC. Its protein product is CSAEDQGILYGYTF.

This clonotype was found many times. This chain connects TRBV5-1 to TRBJ2-3; 8 bases line up with TRBD1. Unmatched junction bases numbered 6, after V lost 4 bases and J lost 5 bases. Germline V gene sequence: CDR1 SGHRS, CDR2 YFSETQ. The CDR3 is 14 amino acids. CDR3 sequence (DNA): TGCGCCAGCAGCCTCGGACAGGGTGGAGATACGCAGTATTTT. Translated, it gives CASSLGQGGDTQYF.

The gene calls are TRBV18 and TRBJ2-1; D is unresolved. CDR1 and CDR2 from the germline V gene are KGHSH and LQKENI. V was clipped by 0 bases and J by 6 bases, with 9 bases between them. The CDR3 has 14 amino acids. CDR3 residues: CASSPPPYSNEQFF. CDR3 nucleotides: TGTGCCAGCTCACCACCCCCGTATAGCAATGAGCAGTTCTTC.

The chain joins TRBV25-1 to TRBJ2-1, with TRBD1 identical over 7 bases. Germline-derived CDR1 and CDR2 are MGHDK and SYGVNS. The CDR3 loop spans 15 amino acids. V was pared by 5 bases and J by 2 bases, with 6 bases of the junction left unmatched. CDR3 amino acids: CASSRGQGAYNEQFF. The CDR3 DNA reads TGTGCCAGCAGTCGAGGGCAGGGGGCCTACAATGAGCAGTTCTTC.

The chain is built from TRBV7-2 and TRBJ1-1; D uncertain. V was cut by 1 base and J by 5 bases, with 14 bases left in between. CDR3 length: 15 residues. The germline CDR1 and CDR2 sequences are SGHTA and FQGNSA. As DNA, the CDR3 is TGTGCCAGCAGCTTAGATAGAAGGGTGGGTACTGAAGCTTTCTTT. This sequence encodes CASSLDRRVGTEAFF.

This clonotype was seen ten or more times. This chain joins TRBV10-3 and TRBJ2-3; 10 nucleotides agree with TRBD2. With V trimmed by 6 bases and J by 3 bases, 6 bases remained unmatched. Germline-derived CDR1 and CDR2 are ENHRY and SYGVKD. The CDR3 extends over 15 amino acids. The CDR3 loop is CAIRMTSGWTDTQYF. The CDR3 DNA is TGTGCCATCAGAATGACTAGCGGGTGGACAGATACGCAGTATTTT.

This clonotype was seen a few times. This chain uses TRBV20-1 with TRBJ1-5; D is ambiguous. V was cut by 6 bases and J by 0 bases, with 21 bases left in between. The CDR3 has 17 amino acids. Germline CDR1 reads DFQATT; CDR2 reads SNEGSKA (reference sequence). As DNA, the CDR3 is TGCAGTGCCTCTCGCCGTACAGTGGGCCGTAGCAATCAGCCCCAGCATTTT. Protein sequence: CSASRRTVGRSNQPQHF.

V gene TRBV6-6 combines with J gene TRBJ1-2, with TRBD1 matching 8 bases. Losses at the gene ends were 6 bases for V and 5 bases for J; bases not matched to a gene: 5. CDR1 and CDR2 from the germline V gene are MNHNY and SVGAGI (reference sequence). The CDR3 totals 13 residues. The CDR3 region has the DNA TGTGCCAGCAGGAAGGACAGGGCTTATGGCTACACCTTC. This encodes CASRKDRAYGYTF.

This clonotype was counted between two and nine times. This rearrangement joins TRBV12-3 or TRBV12-4 to TRBJ1-2; no definite D call. This CDR3 has 12 residues. The V gene lost 6 bases and the J gene lost 9 bases, with 14 bases spanning the gap. CDR3 DNA sequence: TGTGCCAGCAGCCGGAAACCGGGTAGCTACACCTTC. It specifies CASSRKPGSYTF.

The rearrangement uses TRBV12-3 or TRBV12-4 and TRBJ2-3, with a tentative D call TRBD2 (5 bases). The CDR3 length is 13 residues. Trimming took off 5 bases at V and 5 bases at J, with 11 bases between the two ends. The CDR3 protein is CASSVFGGDTQYF. Written as DNA, the CDR3 is TGTGCCAGCAGTGTATTTGGAGGAGATACGCAGTATTTT.

The V and J genes are TRBV20-1 and TRBJ2-7, with D tentatively TRBD1 (6 bases). Trimming removed 7 bases from V and 6 bases from J, with 16 bases in between. CDR1 and CDR2 (germline): DFQATT, SNEGSKA (reference sequence). The CDR3 has 12 residues. CDR3 in amino acids: CSGGKGGAEQYF. CDR3 DNA sequence: TGCAGTGGGGGGAAAGGGGGAGCCGAGCAGTACTTC.

This clonotype has just a few counts. V gene TRBV4-2 combines with J gene TRBJ2-4, with TRBD2 as a possible D gene (9 bases). Trimming stripped 1 base from V and 6 bases from J, with 28 bases between. Germline V CDR1 and CDR2: LGHNA, YNFKEQ. The CDR3 spans 20 residues. CDR3 sequence reads: CASSQVLGQGLSGSRNIQYF. The CDR3 bases are TGTGCCAGCAGCCAAGTTCTCGGACAGGGCCTTAGCGGGAGTAGAAACATTCAGTACTTC.

The chain combines TRBV20-1 with TRBJ2-7, with TRBD1 matching 12 bases. Trimming at V came to 5 bases and at J to 4 bases, leaving 9 bases not matched to a gene. The CDR3 extends over 15 amino acids. The germline gives CDR1 DFQATT, CDR2 SNEGSKA (reference sequence). The CDR3 bases are TGCAGTGCTGACGCCGGGACAGGGGGCTCATACGAGCAGTACTTC. This sequence encodes CSADAGTGGSYEQYF.

The V and J genes are TRBV7-2 and TRBJ1-1; no definite D call. The CDR3 length is 13 residues. Germline-derived CDR1 and CDR2 are SGHTA and FQGNSA. V was cut by 4 bases and J by 0 bases, with 6 bases left in between. In DNA form, the CDR3 reads TGTGCCAGCAGCTACTATATGAACACTGAAGCTTTCTTT. It encodes CASSYYMNTEAFF.

This clonotype was recorded a few times. This chain links TRBV7-2 with TRBJ2-3; 9 nucleotides agree with TRBD1. The CDR3 is 14 residues long. Germline V CDR1 and CDR2: SGHTA, FQGNSA. J was trimmed by 3 bases and V by 5 bases; bases with no gene match: 3. DNA for the CDR3: TGTGCCAGCAGCGCACAGGGGGCTACAGATACGCAGTATTTT. Its translation is CASSAQGATDTQYF.

With respect to this clonotype: Given a much more abundant clone one base away, this may be a read error. This chain links TRBV27 with TRBJ2-1; 8 nucleotides match TRBD2. Germline values: CDR1 MNHEY, CDR2 SMNVEV (reference sequence). The CDR3 sequence is 14 residues long. The CDR3 nucleotides read TGTGCCAGCAGTTTTACTAGCGGCTACAATGAGCGGTTCTTC. This gives the protein CASSFTSGYNERFF.

This clonotype was seen only a few times. CDR3 protein: CASSRDRGFAAETQYF. The CDR3, as DNA: TGTGCCAGCTCTAGGGACAGGGGATTCGCCGCGGAGACCCAGTACTTC. The J gene is TRBJ2-5, the V gene TRBV28, with TRBD1 identical over 10 bases. The junction had 14 bases not matched to a gene; V was cut back by 8 bases and J by 5 bases. Germline V gene lookup returns CDR1 MDHEN and CDR2 SYDVKM. This CDR3 comprises 16 residues.